Listed here are 30 T cell receptor beta chains from one sample, sequenced in a study of T cell repertoires in cytomegalovirus infection. TCRdb independently ran MiXCR on the reads; one entry per CDR3 protein. The table includes roughly 310,000 distinct CDR3 sequences, about a sixth detected once. The sequenced material came from PBMCs. The receptors shown here come from a human donor in good health (CMV status not recorded). Some clones in this sample may be carry-over from other donors' samples.

Ten or more counts support this clonotype. The chain links TRBV28 to TRBJ2-1, with TRBD2 as a possible D gene (5 bases). The CDR3 spans 15 residues. Germline lookup yields CDR1 MDHEN and CDR2 SYDVKM. The germline V and J ends were trimmed by 3 bases and 3 bases, with 12 bases remaining between them. This chain's CDR3 is CASSLAGEGYNEQFF. DNA for the CDR3: TGTGCCAGCAGTTTGGCCGGGGAAGGCTACAATGAGCAGTTCTTC.

This clonotype was recorded many times. The chain recombines TRBV7-2 with TRBJ2-5, with TRBD2 identical over 8 bases. The germline V gene has CDR1 SGHTA and CDR2 FQGNSA. This CDR3 is 17 amino acids long. J gave up 5 bases and V 7 bases, and 18 bases lay outside the gene matches. The CDR3 bases are TGTGCCAGCAACCACAATCTAGCGGGCTCCCAGCGGGAGACCCAGTACTTC. It translates to CASNHNLAGSQRETQYF.

This clonotype showed up just a few times. V and J are TRBV6-6 and TRBJ2-7; 7 positions match TRBD1. Germline V gene lookup returns CDR1 MNHNY and CDR2 SVGAGI (reference sequence). With 2 bases clipped from V and 6 bases from J, the junction kept 7 bases outside the gene matches. The CDR3 has 14 residues. The CDR3 loop reads CASSYQTGSGEQYF. CDR3 sequence (DNA): TGTGCCAGCAGTTACCAGACAGGGTCGGGCGAGCAGTACTTC.

The chain carries TRBV12-3 or TRBV12-4 and TRBJ1-5, with a tentative D call TRBD1 (5 bases). V lost 1 base and J 4 bases, leaving 14 bases between the germline ends. The CDR3 runs to 16 residues. The CDR3 bases are TGTGCCAGCAGTTTAGGTACCAGGGTATTGAATCAGCCCCAGCATTTT. Translating gives CASSLGTRVLNQPQHF.

This clonotype was detected a few times. V and J are TRBV29-1 and TRBJ2-7, with 7 bases that match TRBD1. Germline lookup yields CDR1 SQVTM and CDR2 ANQGSEA. The CDR3 has 14 amino acids. V shed 6 bases and J 0 bases; nucleotides not matched to a gene: 8. The CDR3 DNA follows: TGCAGCGTGGGGACAGTCGAGAGCTCCTACGAGCAGTACTTC. Amino acids: CSVGTVESSYEQYF.

At least ten counts were recorded for this clonotype. The chain links TRBV7-2 to TRBJ2-1; 13 bases align to TRBD2. V was clipped by 4 bases and J by 7 bases; unmatched bases: 4. This CDR3 contains 15 residues. CDR1 and CDR2 from the germline V gene are SGHTA and FQGNSA. CDR3 in amino acids: CASSSELAGGNEQFF. In nucleotides, the CDR3 is TGTGCCAGCAGCTCCGAACTAGCGGGAGGGAATGAGCAGTTCTTC.

This clonotype showed up just a few times. This chain connects TRBV28 to TRBJ1-4; tentatively, D is TRBD1 (6 bases). CDR1 and CDR2 (germline): MDHEN, SYDVKM. This CDR3 contains 14 residues. Trimming pared 5 bases from V and 8 bases from J, leaving 15 bases between. The CDR3 loop reads CASSTSGEAEKLFF. The CDR3 nucleotides are TGTGCCAGCAGTACCTCAGGGGAGGCAGAAAAACTGTTTTTT.

In this sample, this clonotype turned up once. The chain carries TRBV2 and TRBJ2-1; TRBD2 aligns across 8 bases. The CDR3 runs to 11 residues. V gave up 6 bases and J gave up 11 bases; unmatched junction bases: 3. Germline CDR1 SNHLY, CDR2 FYNNEI. CDR3 DNA sequence: TGTGCCAGCAGGATAGCGGGGCAGCAGTTCTTC. The encoded protein is CASRIAGQQFF.

This clonotype was counted at least ten times. The V and J genes are TRBV6-1 and TRBJ2-7, with D uncertain. Trimming took 8 bases from V and 0 from J, leaving 14 bases between them. The germline CDR1 and CDR2 sequences are MNHNS and SASEGT. CDR3 length equals 14 residues. CDR3 sequence (DNA): TGTGCCAGCTCAGCTACAGAGAACTCCTACGAGCAGTACTTC. Translation: CASSATENSYEQYF.

V and J are TRBV7-6 and TRBJ2-3; TRBD2 aligns across 8 bases. This CDR3 contains 19 residues. The J segment lost 6 bases and the V segment lost 5 bases, leaving 22 bases of the junction unmatched. Germline CDR1 SGHVS, CDR2 FNYEAQ. The CDR3 region is CASSRLASSSGGSGDTQYF. CDR3 nucleotide sequence: TGTGCCAGCAGCCGCTTAGCCTCCTCAAGCGGGGGTAGCGGGGATACGCAGTATTTT.

This clonotype was recorded at least ten times. The chain uses TRBV7-9 and TRBJ2-2, with a weak D call TRBD2 (5 bases). The CDR3 covers 13 residues. From germline, CDR1 is SEHNR and CDR2 FQNEAQ (reference sequence). The V end lost 5 bases, the J end lost 4 bases, and 8 bases lay between the germline ends. The CDR3 sequence: CASSRGTTGELFF. The CDR3 nucleotides read TGTGCCAGCAGCCGGGGAACCACCGGGGAGCTGTTTTTT.

In DNA form, the CDR3 reads TGTGCCAGCAGCTTAGCGACAGGGACGGGCTACGAGCAGTACTTC. Residues: CASSLATGTGYEQYF. The gene calls are TRBV7-2 and TRBJ2-7; 7 bases are a match to TRBD1. Unmatched junction bases numbered 5, after V lost 0 bases and J lost 3 bases. The CDR3 contains 15 residues. CDR1 and CDR2 from the germline V gene are SGHTA and FQGNSA.

This clonotype has a count of ten or more. This rearrangement joins TRBV28 to TRBJ1-3; 7 bases match TRBD1. Germline assignment: CDR1 MDHEN and CDR2 SYDVKM. There are 16 residues in the CDR3. V gave up 7 bases and J gave up 5 bases; unmatched junction bases: 14. This chain's CDR3 is CASTSQGKTGRNTIYF. CDR3 nucleotide sequence: TGTGCCAGCACCTCACAGGGGAAGACAGGGCGAAACACCATATATTTT.

This clonotype appeared many times. This chain uses TRBV7-4 with TRBJ1-5, with D uncertain. CDR1 and CDR2 (germline): SGHVT, SQSDAQ. Trimming stripped 0 bases from V and 0 bases from J, with 15 bases between. The CDR3 loop spans 18 amino acids. The CDR3 region has the DNA TGTGCCAGCAGCTTAGCCACAGCGCAACTGTGTAGCAATCAGCCCCAGCATTTT. It translates to CASSLATAQLCSNQPQHF.

The CDR3 bases are TGTGCCAGCAGTGAGGACAGGGGGGGCAATCAGCCCCAGCATTTT. Protein: CASSEDRGGNQPQHF. The chain couples TRBV2 to TRBJ1-5, with 10 bases identical to TRBD1. V lost 3 bases to trimming and J lost 2 bases; unmatched junction nucleotides: 1. The germline gives CDR1 SNHLY, CDR2 FYNNEI. This CDR3 comprises 15 residues.

This clonotype has more than one count but fewer than ten. V is TRBV12-3 or TRBV12-4 and J is TRBJ1-3; D is perhaps TRBD1 (6 bases). Between the trimmed V and J ends, which lost 6 bases and 2 bases, there was a span of 20 bases. This CDR3 has 17 amino acids. The CDR3 DNA reads as TGTGCCAGCAGAGCGATCGTGGGGGCGCCGGCTGGAAACACCATATATTTT. Translation gives CASRAIVGAPAGNTIYF.

V is TRBV6-2 or TRBV6-3 and J is TRBJ2-7, with 7 bases lining up with TRBD1. This CDR3 contains 15 residues. CDR1 is MNHEY, CDR2 SVGEGT, per germline. With V trimmed by 4 bases and J by 2 bases, 8 bases remained unmatched. The CDR3 loop reads CASSSYRGDTYEQYF. CDR3 DNA: TGTGCCAGCAGTTCATACAGGGGTGACACCTACGAGCAGTACTTC.

V is TRBV4-1 and J is TRBJ2-3; the D gene could be TRBD1 or TRBD2 (5 bases each). Trimming removed 2 bases from V and 0 bases from J, with 12 bases in between. The length of the CDR3 is 16 residues. CDR1 and CDR2 (germline): MGHRA, YSYEKL. In nucleotides, the CDR3 is TGCGCCAGCAGCCAAACCGGGACGGACAGCACAGATACGCAGTATTTT. This gives the protein CASSQTGTDSTDTQYF.

The rearrangement joins TRBV28 to TRBJ2-1; D gene ambiguous. Trimming shortened V by 5 bases and J by 10 bases, and 15 bases separated the two germline ends. Looked up from germline, CDR1 is MDHEN and CDR2 is SYDVKM. This CDR3 region has 13 residues. The CDR3 protein is CASSQPDRREQFF. The CDR3 coding sequence is TGTGCCAGCAGTCAGCCGGACCGTAGGGAGCAGTTCTTC.

This clonotype has ten or more counts. The chain employs TRBV11-3 and TRBJ2-1; 10 positions match TRBD2. The trim removed 5 bases at V and 5 bases at J, leaving 6 bases unmatched. Germline CDR1 reads SGHNT; CDR2 reads YENEEA. This CDR3 is built from 15 residues. For the CDR3, the DNA is TGTGCCAGCAGCCCCAGCGGGGGGGATGACAATGAGCAGTTCTTC. It encodes CASSPSGGDDNEQFF.

A few counts support this clonotype. J is TRBJ2-7 and V is TRBV9; TRBD2 agrees at 8 bases. Germline trimming cut 0 bases from V and 5 bases from J; bases unmatched to any gene: 4. CDR3 length equals 14 residues. Germline values: CDR1 SGDLS, CDR2 YYNGEE. The chain's CDR3 is CASSVGGGSDEQYF. CDR3 DNA: TGTGCCAGCAGCGTAGGCGGGGGGTCTGACGAGCAGTACTTC. Full variable domain (remainder filled in from reference TRBV9 and TRBJ2-7): DSGVTQTPKHLITATGQRVTLRCSPRSGDLSVYWYQQSLDQGLQFLIQYYNGEERAKGNILERFSAQQFPDLHSELNLSSLELGDSALYFCASSVGGGSDEQYFGPGTRLTVT.

J is TRBJ1-4 and V is TRBV11-2; TRBD1 matches at 8 bases. The germline gives CDR1 SGHAT, CDR2 FQNNGV. The CDR3 is made up of 15 amino acids. V lost 5 bases, J lost 6 bases, and 8 bases stayed unmatched. The CDR3 DNA reads TGTGCCAGCAGCCGATGGACAGGGCCGGATGAAAAACTGTTTTTT. This gives the protein CASSRWTGPDEKLFF.

This clonotype was observed a few times. V and J are TRBV19 and TRBJ1-5; TRBD1 aligns across 7 bases. In germline, CDR1 is LNHDA, CDR2 SQIVND (reference sequence). The CDR3 runs 15 residues. J gave up 3 bases and V 3 bases, and 5 bases lay outside the gene matches. CDR3 residues: CASSMYRGYNQPQHF. In DNA, the CDR3 is TGTGCCAGTAGTATGTACAGGGGATACAATCAGCCCCAGCATTTT. The full variable domain, rest sourced from reference TRBV19 and TRBJ1-5, is DGGITQSPKYLFRKEGQNVTLSCEQNLNHDAMYWYRQDPGQGLRLIYYSQIVNDFQKGDIAEGYSVSREKKESFPLTVTSAQKNPTAFYLCASSMYRGYNQPQHFGDGTRLSIL.

This clonotype was recorded at least ten times. The rearrangement links TRBV7-2 to TRBJ1-2; 8 bases line up with TRBD1. V lost 5 bases to trimming and J lost 7 bases; unmatched junction nucleotides: 6. Germline CDR1 reads SGHTA; CDR2 reads FQGNSA. The CDR3 has 13 amino acids. CDR3 sequence reads: CASSDGQGGGYTF. DNA of the CDR3: TGTGCCAGCAGCGACGGACAGGGCGGTGGCTACACCTTC. Looking up the rest from reference TRBV7-2 and TRBJ1-2 gives the full variable domain: GAGVSQSPSNKVTEKGKDVELRCDPISGHTALYWYRQSLGQGLEFLIYFQGNSAPDKSGLPSDRFSAERTGGSVSTLTIQRTQQEDSAVYLCASSDGQGGGYTFGSGTRLTVV.

The chain links TRBV5-1 to TRBJ2-3; 8 bases are a match to TRBD2. The CDR3 is 15 amino acids. The junction had 4 bases not matched to a gene; V was cut back by 2 bases and J by 2 bases. CDR1 is SGHRS and CDR2 is YFSETQ in the germline V gene. CDR3 region: CASSFGGAITDTQYF. CDR3 nucleotides: TGCGCCAGCAGCTTCGGGGGGGCCATCACAGATACGCAGTATTTT.

The chain employs TRBV19 and TRBJ2-1; 9 positions match TRBD2. The junction had 5 bases not matched to a gene; V was cut back by 3 bases and J by 5 bases. CDR1 is LNHDA and CDR2 is SQIVND in the germline V gene (reference sequence). The length of the CDR3 is 15 residues. The CDR3 DNA is TGTGCCAGTAGTATTGGTAGCGGGGGCCACAATGAGCAGTTCTTC. Encoded protein: CASSIGSGGHNEQFF.

This clonotype was picked up a small number of times. The CDR3 region has the DNA TGTGCCAGCAGTTCCACAGGGGGCTATCAGCCCCAGCATTTT. Amino acid sequence: CASSSTGGYQPQHF. J is TRBJ1-5 and V is TRBV12-3 or TRBV12-4, with TRBD1 matching over 9 bases. V gave up 4 bases and J gave up 5 bases; unmatched junction bases: 3. This CDR3 is built from 14 residues.

This clonotype came up many times. J is TRBJ2-6 and V is TRBV11-2, with D possibly TRBD1 on 6 matching bases. The V and J ends lost 4 bases and 0 bases respectively, with 16 bases between them. There are 18 residues in the CDR3. Germline CDR1 and CDR2: SGHAT and FQNNGV. The CDR3 is CASSSSTGTFSGANVLTF. The CDR3 region has the DNA TGTGCCAGCAGCTCCTCGACAGGAACCTTCTCTGGGGCCAACGTCCTGACTTTC.

The V gene is TRBV4-1, the J gene TRBJ2-7; D gene uncertain. CDR3 length: 15 residues. CDR1 is MGHRA, CDR2 YSYEKL, per germline. V was clipped by 0 bases and J by 3 bases, with 12 bases between them. In DNA form, the CDR3 reads TGCGCCAGCAGCCAAGAAGGGTCACCAGGCTACGAGCAGTACTTC. Its protein is CASSQEGSPGYEQYF.

This clonotype was found many times. The rearrangement uses TRBV7-9 and TRBJ2-5, with TRBD2 matching over 9 bases. CDR1 and CDR2 (germline): SEHNR, FQNEAQ (reference sequence). J was trimmed by 2 bases and V by 5 bases; bases with no gene match: 9. The CDR3 loop spans 16 amino acids. The CDR3 sequence: CASSADLAGGQETQYF. CDR3 coding DNA: TGTGCCAGCAGCGCCGACTTGGCGGGGGGGCAAGAGACCCAGTACTTC.